This is a list of T cell receptor beta chains from one sample in a study of CD8 T cells in ankylosing spondylitis. Via MiXCR, TCRdb re-called the 5' RACE reads, giving one row per CDR3 protein. The data contain approximately 290,000 distinct CDR3 sequences, less than 25% of them seen just once; the ten biggest clones take up roughly 3.4%. Material: blood, either unsorted or a sorted T cell fraction (not recorded which). The receptors shown here come from a female donor with ankylosing spondylitis or in good health (not recorded which). The CDR3 runs from the conserved cysteine through the conserved F or W. A D gene is named only where the DNA matches it firmly. Part of the rows lack a size; the others show once, few, many or a class for expanded clones.

CDR3 DNA	CDR3 protein	J gene	V gene	clone size	D gene
TGCAGTGCTACCGGGACTAGCCGTACGTATTTT	CSATGTSRTYF	TRBJ2-3	TRBV20-1	.	TRBD2
TGCGCCAGCAGTTTCCCTACGGGGAATGAGCAGTTCTTC	CASSFPTGNEQFF	TRBJ2-1	TRBV5-1	.	.
TGTGCCATCAGTGACAGGGGGAATGAAAAACTGTTTTTT	CAISDRGNEKLFF	TRBJ1-4	TRBV10-3	many	TRBD1
TGCGCCAGCAGCTTCGGAGGGAAACCACAAGAGACCCAGTACTTC	CASSFGGKPQETQYF	TRBJ2-5	TRBV5-1	many	.
TGTGCCACCTGCAGACAGGGACGAGAGACCCAGTACTTC	CATCRQGRETQYF	TRBJ2-5	TRBV12-3/TRBV12-4	.	TRBD1
TGCGCCAGCAGCTCCCCGACCGACACTGAAGCTTTCTTT	CASSSPTDTEAFF	TRBJ1-1	TRBV5-1	few	.
TGTGCCAGCAGTTACTCCCAGGGGCCTGGGGCACCCCTCCACTTT	CASSYSQGPGAPLHF	TRBJ1-6	TRBV6-5	.	.
TGTGCCATCAGTGAGTCGGTCGGCCTGACTACCTACGAGCAGTACTTC	CAISESVGLTTYEQYF	TRBJ2-7	TRBV10-3	few	.
TGCAGTGCTAAATGGGGAGGATCGCCCTACGAGCAGTACTTC	CSAKWGGSPYEQYF	TRBJ2-7	TRBV20-1	.	.
TGTGCCAGCAGTCGTCGCAGTGAGCAGTTCTTC	CASSRRSEQFF	TRBJ2-1	TRBV6-2/TRBV6-3	few	.
TGTGCCAGCAGACTAGCAGGAAACACCGGGGAGCTGTTTTTT	CASRLAGNTGELFF	TRBJ2-2	TRBV2	few	.
TGTGCCAGCAGCCCTTCTACCTCCTCGTGGGACGAGCAGTACTTC	CASSPSTSSWDEQYF	TRBJ2-7	TRBV11-2	.	.
TGCGCCAGCAGCTTGGACAGACTGGCTGAAGCTTTCTTT	CASSLDRLAEAFF	TRBJ1-1	TRBV5-1	.	.
TGTGCCAGCAGCCCCCGAGAGGGCCTGTACAATGAGCAGTTCTTC	CASSPREGLYNEQFF	TRBJ2-1	TRBV9	.	.
TGTGCCAGCAGCATCGGGGTGTCGAACACCGGGGAGCTGTTTTTT	CASSIGVSNTGELFF	TRBJ2-2	TRBV6-1	.	.
TGTGCCATCCTAAGGACCGACACCGGGGAGCTGTTTTTT	CAILRTDTGELFF	TRBJ2-2	TRBV10-3	many	.
TGTGCCAGCAGGGGCAGTCAAGTTGCTGAAGCTTTCTTT	CASRGSQVAEAFF	TRBJ1-1	TRBV6-2/TRBV6-3	.	.
TGTGCCACCAGCAGAGATAACGGGGAAGAGACCCAGTACTTC	CATSRDNGEETQYF	TRBJ2-5	TRBV15	few	.
TGTGCCAGCAGCTTAGGGGCTAGCGGGAGTAGGAATGAGCAGTTCTTC	CASSLGASGSRNEQFF	TRBJ2-1	TRBV7-2	.	TRBD2
TGCGCCAGACACGGGACTAGCGAGCCCAATGAGCAGTTCTTC	CARHGTSEPNEQFF	TRBJ2-1	TRBV5-1	few	TRBD2
TGTGCCAGCAGCTTGGCCCTGGACACCATATATTTT	CASSLALDTIYF	TRBJ1-3	TRBV5-5	.	.
TGTGCCAGCAGCTCTACAGGGGCGAATCAGCCCCAGCATTTT	CASSSTGANQPQHF	TRBJ1-5	TRBV7-2	.	TRBD1
TGTGCCAGCAGCTTAGGCGGGAGCAACAGGGGAGGCGAGCAGTACTTC	CASSLGGSNRGGEQYF	TRBJ2-7	TRBV7-2	.	.
TGTGCCACCAGCAGAGATCGCGGAGGGAGGGCACAGTACTTC	CATSRDRGGRAQYF	TRBJ2-4	TRBV15	.	TRBD2
TGCGCCAGCAGCCCGGGACTAGCGGGAGAGGAGACCCAGTACTTC	CASSPGLAGEETQYF	TRBJ2-5	TRBV4-3	.	TRBD2
TGCGCCAGCAGTGAGTCGGGGAGAGGCACAGATACGCAGTATTTT	CASSESGRGTDTQYF	TRBJ2-3	TRBV10-1	.	.
TGTGCCAGCAGTCCTCCAGGAGCGGGAGGGCCCATCGAGCAGTACTTC	CASSPPGAGGPIEQYF	TRBJ2-7	TRBV6-1	few	TRBD2
TGTGCCAGCAGCCGGGACCCCTACAATGAGCAGTTCTTC	CASSRDPYNEQFF	TRBJ2-1	TRBV12-3/TRBV12-4	many	.
TGCGCCAGCAGTGGCAGCGGGAGAAATAAAGAGCAGTTCTTC	CASSGSGRNKEQFF	TRBJ2-1	TRBV10-1	.	TRBD2
TGTGCCAGCAGTCCCCCGGACTGGTACCAAGAGACCCAGTACTTC	CASSPPDWYQETQYF	TRBJ2-5	TRBV12-3/TRBV12-4	many	.
TGTGCCAGCAGTTACTCGACTACAGGACCGCAAGAGACCCAGTACTTC	CASSYSTTGPQETQYF	TRBJ2-5	TRBV6-5	.	.
TGTGCCAGCAGTCCCGACAGTTACACCTACGAGCAGTACTTC	CASSPDSYTYEQYF	TRBJ2-7	TRBV2	.	.
TGTGCCAGCAGTTCCGGACTTCAGAATGAGCAGTTCTTC	CASSSGLQNEQFF	TRBJ2-1	TRBV6-5	few	.
TGCAGTGCTAGACTCCAAGAGCGGGCGCAGTATTTT	CSARLQERAQYF	TRBJ2-3	TRBV20-1	.	.
TGTGCCAGCAGCCCTACTAGCGGACGCACAGATACGCAGTATTTT	CASSPTSGRTDTQYF	TRBJ2-3	TRBV6-2/TRBV6-3	few	TRBD2
TGCAGTACGGGTGACCACAATGAGCAGTTCTTC	CSTGDHNEQFF	TRBJ2-1	TRBV20-1	.	.
TGTGCCAGCAGTTGGAGCTCGAGGGGGGGGCAGTTCTTC	CASSWSSRGGQFF	TRBJ2-1	TRBV12-3/TRBV12-4	few	.
TGTGCCTGGAAGTGGGGTGTTGAAAAACTGTTTTTT	CAWKWGVEKLFF	TRBJ1-4	TRBV30	.	.
TGTGCCAGCAGCCCTCGGACGGCCACCTATAATTCACCCCTCCACTTT	CASSPRTATYNSPLHF	TRBJ1-6	TRBV7-2	once	.
TGTGCCATCAGTGTCGTCCAGCTGGAGAGCTCCTACAATGAGCAGTTCTTC	CAISVVQLESSYNEQFF	TRBJ2-1	TRBV10-3	.	.
TGCAGCGTGGCCCCTAACAGGGGGCTGCAAGAGACCCAGTACTTC	CSVAPNRGLQETQYF	TRBJ2-5	TRBV29-1	.	TRBD1